The rows below give T cell receptor beta chains drawn from one sample of a study of vaccination effects on CD4 cells after COVID-19. The repertoire was sequenced with immunoSEQ multiplex PCR; TCRdb's copy has only in-frame clones and lacks some. This table holds 65,000 to 85,000 clones, about 80% found once. For these receptors, no antigen is known. The source material was CD4+ T cells from PBMCs cultured with SARS-CoV-2 spike peptides, sampled before COVID-19 vaccination. All receptors come from a human donor who received a COVID-19 vaccine. CDR3s include the opening cysteine and the closing phenylalanine or tryptophan. The D gene is left open where the match is weak. Some rows mark clone size as missing; the rest say once, few, many or name a class of expanded clone.

clone_size: once; j_call: TRBJ2-4; v_call: TRBV5-4; d_call: TRBD1; cdr3_nt: TGTGCCAGCAGCCCGACAGGGTTGGGCAAAAACATTCAGTACTTC; cdr3_aa: CASSPTGLGKNIQYF
clone_size: -; j_call: TRBJ2-3; v_call: TRBV5-1; d_call: -; cdr3_nt: TGCGCCAGCAGCGTAGACAGGAATTCAGGATTAATGCAGTATTTT; cdr3_aa: CASSVDRNSGLMQYF
clone_size: -; j_call: TRBJ2-3; v_call: TRBV25-1; d_call: TRBD2; cdr3_nt: TGTGCCAGCAGGCTAGCGGGAAGCACAGATACGCAGTATTTT; cdr3_aa: CASRLAGSTDTQYF
clone_size: -; j_call: TRBJ2-3; v_call: TRBV29-1; d_call: -; cdr3_nt: TGCAGCGTTGAGGGGGGCGCAGATACGCAGTATTTT; cdr3_aa: CSVEGGADTQYF
clone_size: once; j_call: TRBJ2-1; v_call: TRBV5-1; d_call: TRBD2; cdr3_nt: TGCGCCAGCAGCCTGACTAGCGGGGGGGGCAATGAGCAGTTCTTC; cdr3_aa: CASSLTSGGGNEQFF
clone_size: -; j_call: TRBJ1-2; v_call: TRBV19; d_call: -; cdr3_nt: TGTGCCAGTAGTATAGGACTCTTAGGACGCTATGGCTACACCTTC; cdr3_aa: CASSIGLLGRYGYTF
clone_size: -; j_call: TRBJ2-1; v_call: TRBV6-6; d_call: -; cdr3_nt: TGTGCCAGCAGTTATGACTCAGTCGATGAGCAGTTCTTC; cdr3_aa: CASSYDSVDEQFF
clone_size: -; j_call: TRBJ2-1; v_call: TRBV27; d_call: TRBD2; cdr3_nt: TGTGCCAGCAGTCCCTCCCGACTAGCGGGCCCCTATAAGAGCTCCTACAATGAGCAGTTCTTC; cdr3_aa: CASSPSRLAGPYKSSYNEQFF
clone_size: -; j_call: TRBJ1-6; v_call: TRBV5-8; d_call: -; cdr3_nt: TGTGCCAGCAGCTTTCGTCGGGTGGGTGATAATTCACCCCTCCACTTT; cdr3_aa: CASSFRRVGDNSPLHF
clone_size: -; j_call: TRBJ2-1; v_call: TRBV6-5; d_call: -; cdr3_nt: TGTGCCAGCAGTTACGGTCGGAACTACAATGAGCAGTTCTTC; cdr3_aa: CASSYGRNYNEQFF
clone_size: once; j_call: TRBJ1-1; v_call: TRBV18; d_call: -; cdr3_nt: TGTGCCAGCTCACCAAGTGAGGGGTGGGCTTTCTTT; cdr3_aa: CASSPSEGWAFF
clone_size: -; j_call: TRBJ1-5; v_call: TRBV6-6; d_call: -; cdr3_nt: TGTGCCAGCAGTTACGATGGATGGAATCAGCCCCAGCATTTT; cdr3_aa: CASSYDGWNQPQHF
clone_size: -; j_call: TRBJ1-5; v_call: TRBV19; d_call: -; cdr3_nt: TGTGCCATGACCTCTAGCAATCAGCCCCAGCATTTT; cdr3_aa: CAMTSSNQPQHF
clone_size: -; j_call: TRBJ1-4; v_call: TRBV19; d_call: -; cdr3_nt: TGTGCCAGTACTTCCCCCGGCCGTAGGGGTGAAAAACTGTTTTTT; cdr3_aa: CASTSPGRRGEKLFF
clone_size: -; j_call: TRBJ1-1; v_call: TRBV5-1; d_call: -; cdr3_nt: TGCGCCAGCGCCTTCGAGGGGAACACTGAAGCTTTCTTT; cdr3_aa: CASAFEGNTEAFF
clone_size: -; j_call: TRBJ2-2; v_call: TRBV7-3; d_call: -; cdr3_nt: TGTGCCAGCAGGGACGGGGGCGGTGGCGGGGAGCTGTTTTTT; cdr3_aa: CASRDGGGGGELFF
clone_size: -; j_call: TRBJ1-1; v_call: TRBV2; d_call: -; cdr3_nt: TGTGCCAGCAGTGGAAGACAGAGCAACACTGAAGCTTTCTTT; cdr3_aa: CASSGRQSNTEAFF
clone_size: -; j_call: TRBJ1-5; v_call: TRBV2; d_call: TRBD1; cdr3_nt: TGTGCCAGCAGTGTAGAGGGACAGGGGAGTCAGCCCCAGCATTTT; cdr3_aa: CASSVEGQGSQPQHF
clone_size: -; j_call: TRBJ2-1; v_call: TRBV18; d_call: -; cdr3_nt: TGTGCCAGCTCACGTGAGGTCGGGGGAGGTCGCGCCAATGAGCAGTTCTTC; cdr3_aa: CASSREVGGGRANEQFF
clone_size: once; j_call: TRBJ1-2; v_call: TRBV21-1; d_call: -; cdr3_nt: TGTGCCAGCAGCACTACAGGGGCCATGAACTATGGCTACACCTTC; cdr3_aa: CASSTTGAMNYGYTF
clone_size: -; j_call: TRBJ1-6; v_call: TRBV19; d_call: -; cdr3_nt: TGTGCCAGTAGTATGAGGGAATCACCCCTCCACTTT; cdr3_aa: CASSMRESPLHF
clone_size: few; j_call: TRBJ1-6; v_call: TRBV4-1; d_call: TRBD1; cdr3_nt: TGCGCCAGCAGCCAGGTTGGGACAGGGGGTTTTAATTCACCCCTCCACTTT; cdr3_aa: CASSQVGTGGFNSPLHF
clone_size: few; j_call: TRBJ2-2; v_call: TRBV4-1; d_call: TRBD1; cdr3_nt: TGCGCCAGCAGCCAACGGGACAGGTCGAACACCGGGGAGCTGTTTTTT; cdr3_aa: CASSQRDRSNTGELFF
clone_size: -; j_call: TRBJ2-2; v_call: TRBV2; d_call: -; cdr3_nt: TGTGCCAGCAATTTTCAGGGAGGCACCGGGGAGCTGTTTTTT; cdr3_aa: CASNFQGGTGELFF
clone_size: -; j_call: TRBJ2-3; v_call: TRBV28; d_call: TRBD2; cdr3_nt: TGTGCCAGCCAGGGAGGGAGCACAGATACGCAGTATTTT; cdr3_aa: CASQGGSTDTQYF
clone_size: -; j_call: TRBJ2-5; v_call: TRBV3-1/TRBV3-2; d_call: TRBD1; cdr3_nt: TGTGCCAGCAGCCCGGGGACAGACAGGGGGCTCCAAGAGACCCAGTACTTC; cdr3_aa: CASSPGTDRGLQETQYF
clone_size: -; j_call: TRBJ2-5; v_call: TRBV28; d_call: -; cdr3_nt: TGTGCCAGCAGTTCTAACAGGGAGGGGGCCCAGTACTTC; cdr3_aa: CASSSNREGAQYF
clone_size: -; j_call: TRBJ1-1; v_call: TRBV6-1; d_call: -; cdr3_nt: TGTGCCAGCAGTGAGCAGACAGGGAACACTGAAGCTTTCTTT; cdr3_aa: CASSEQTGNTEAFF
clone_size: -; j_call: TRBJ2-5; v_call: TRBV5-1; d_call: TRBD2; cdr3_nt: TGCGCCAGCAGCTTCGGACTAGCGGGGTCTGGGGAGACCCAGTACTTC; cdr3_aa: CASSFGLAGSGETQYF
clone_size: -; j_call: TRBJ2-5; v_call: TRBV7-7; d_call: -; cdr3_nt: TGTGCCAGCAGCGCCTCGGGCTCGGGGACCCAGTACTTC; cdr3_aa: CASSASGSGTQYF
clone_size: once; j_call: TRBJ2-5; v_call: TRBV6-5; d_call: TRBD2; cdr3_nt: TGTGCCAGCAGGATAGCGGGGGGGCCTGAGACCCAGTACTTC; cdr3_aa: CASRIAGGPETQYF
clone_size: -; j_call: TRBJ1-5; v_call: TRBV24-1; d_call: -; cdr3_nt: TGTGCCACCAGTGACCGAGGGAATAGCAATCAGCCCCAGCATTTT; cdr3_aa: CATSDRGNSNQPQHF
clone_size: -; j_call: TRBJ1-5; v_call: TRBV14; d_call: -; cdr3_nt: TGTGCCAGCTTCCCGATCAGCAATCAGCCCCAGCATTTT; cdr3_aa: CASFPISNQPQHF
clone_size: -; j_call: TRBJ1-2; v_call: TRBV18; d_call: -; cdr3_nt: TGTGCCAGCTCACCACCGGGGGTTAACTATGGCTACACCTTC; cdr3_aa: CASSPPGVNYGYTF
clone_size: -; j_call: TRBJ1-2; v_call: TRBV10-2; d_call: -; cdr3_nt: TGCGCCAGCAGTTTGACCGGACAACCCTATGGCTACACCTTC; cdr3_aa: CASSLTGQPYGYTF
clone_size: few; j_call: TRBJ1-3; v_call: TRBV14; d_call: TRBD1; cdr3_nt: TGTGCCAGCAGAGCGACAGGGCAAGGAAACACCATATATTTT; cdr3_aa: CASRATGQGNTIYF
clone_size: -; j_call: TRBJ2-5; v_call: TRBV7-9; d_call: TRBD2; cdr3_nt: TGTGCCAGCAGCTTAAAACTAGCGGGGGAGACCCAGTACTTC; cdr3_aa: CASSLKLAGETQYF
clone_size: few; j_call: TRBJ2-2; v_call: TRBV25-1; d_call: -; cdr3_nt: TGTGCCAGCCGTCCGGTCAAGGGGGTTGACGGGGAGCTGTTTTTT; cdr3_aa: CASRPVKGVDGELFF
clone_size: -; j_call: TRBJ1-1; v_call: TRBV9; d_call: TRBD1; cdr3_nt: TGTGCCAGCAGCTACAGGGGAGACACTGAAGCTTTCTTT; cdr3_aa: CASSYRGDTEAFF
clone_size: -; j_call: TRBJ1-6; v_call: TRBV28; d_call: -; cdr3_nt: TGTGCCAGCAGACCATCGACAGGCTCGAATTCACCCCTCCACTTT; cdr3_aa: CASRPSTGSNSPLHF
clone_size: -; j_call: TRBJ2-3; v_call: TRBV5-1; d_call: -; cdr3_nt: TGCGCCAGCAGCTTGGGTCCGGGACTCGGGGATACGCAGTATTTT; cdr3_aa: CASSLGPGLGDTQYF
clone_size: -; j_call: TRBJ2-5; v_call: TRBV12-5; d_call: -; cdr3_nt: TGTGCTAGTGCTCAACCCCGACAGGCCTTACAAGAGACCCAGTACTTC; cdr3_aa: CASAQPRQALQETQYF